This TCR beta chain was sequenced during a study of graft-versus-host responses after intestinal transplantation. Study at large: Multivisceral, liver-intestinal, or isolated intestinal grafts went to recipients. Study-wide results and limits: In recipient marrow, GvH clones were found, and some appeared first in ileum or blood. After transplant, early declines in HvG clones were associated with peak levels of circulating GvH clones.

This CDR3 is built from 15 residues. V was pared by 8 bases and J by 2 bases, with 13 bases between. Germline loops: CDR1 SNHLY, CDR2 FYNNEI. For this clone: Its antigen is still unknown.

Repertoires were generated with immunoSEQ multiplex PCR, while TCRdb's copy carries only in-frame clones and drops some. This sample carries more than 100,000 clones, 85% to 95% of them seen once, and the ten largest clones take over 0.1%. The sequence derives from a human donor who received an intestinal transplant. Specimen: unstimulated CD4+ T cells sorted from spleen or lymph node cells, collected before intestinal transplant. The V and J genes are TRBV2 and TRBJ2-6; TRBD2 might be the D (7 bases). The chain's CDR3 is CASRGAGPGANVLTF. The CDR3 DNA is TGTGCCAGCCGGGGGGCAGGGCCTGGGGCCAACGTCCTGACTTTC.